The TCR beta chain under discussion was sequenced for a study of T-cell memory formation after mild COVID-19. The V and J ends lost 5 bases and 10 bases, in that order; junction bases with no gene match: 13. Germline V gene sequence: CDR1 SGHTA, CDR2 FQGTGA. The CDR3 has 15 residues. This clonotype has a count of ten or more. Its antigen is not identified. Study-level points and caveats: Still unconfirmed is whether the second-wave clones peaking on day 37 recognized SARS-CoV-2. There was a balanced CD4/CD8 profile in clones contracting day 15 to 85, and later expanders leaned CD4+. Certain responding clones were present in pre-infection memory, suggesting participation of cross-reactive memory.

Using constant-segment primers, 5'RACE produced TCR alpha and TCR beta cDNA libraries carrying sample barcodes and UMIs. TCRdb analysed the 5' RACE reads with MiXCR anew, one entry per CDR3 protein. The table includes about 470,000 distinct CDR3 sequences, 15% to 20% detected once. The TCR comes from an adult woman who had mild COVID-19 (a few samples of this study predate the infection). Cell type and time point are not known. The chain joins TRBV7-3 to TRBJ2-2, with 7 bases aligning to TRBD1. What was sequenced was PBMCs or a T cell subset sorted from them (not recorded which). The CDR3 region is CASSQIRGHKTELFF. CDR3 sequence (DNA): TGTGCCAGCAGCCAAATTAGGGGGCACAAGACGGAGCTGTTTTTT.